Presented here are 28 T cell receptor beta chains from one specimen sequenced in a study of long-term antiretroviral therapy in people with HIV (dated by TCRdb to between 2020 and 2023). The immunoSEQ hsTCRB v3.0 assay was used at survey level resolution to sequence the TRB variable region. TCRdb took over this immuneACCESS table, retaining in-frame rearrangements with V and J assigned. Such tables are incomplete; in checked studies, under half of the missing clones stem from an unresolved V gene, and the remainder is unexplained. This sample has around 28,000 clones in its table, and roughly 85% of those were observed once. Clones ranked in the top ten supply approximately 9.5% of the sample. The specimen comprised unsorted PBMCs, sampled 2.3 years after starting antiretroviral therapy. These receptors all stem from a man aged 40-55 years with HIV.

This chain connects TRBV4-2 to TRBJ1-3; possibly TRBD1 for D (5 bases). The CDR3 runs to 17 residues. Trimming removed 0 bases from V and 4 bases from J, with 16 bases in between. Per germline, CDR1 LGHNA and CDR2 YNFKEQ. The CDR3 region has the DNA TGTGCCAGCAGCCAAGATCCCCCGGGGGAGGAGGGAAACACCATATATTTT. Protein sequence: CASSQDPPGEEGNTIYF.

This chain links TRBV6-1 with TRBJ1-1, with a weak D call TRBD1 (6 bases). V lost 6 bases to trimming and J lost 2 bases, with 13 bases between them. The CDR3 is 14 residues long. From germline, CDR1 is MNHNS and CDR2 SASEGT. CDR3 DNA: TGTGCCAGCAGAGATACCGGGGGCAACACTGAAGCTTTCTTT. Amino acid sequence: CASRDTGGNTEAFF.

This chain uses TRBV4-1 with TRBJ1-1, with D perhaps matching TRBD1 (5 bases). Germline values: CDR1 MGHRA, CDR2 YSYEKL. Between the trimmed V and J ends, which lost 0 bases and 4 bases, there was a span of 12 bases. The CDR3 sequence is 15 residues long. The CDR3 sequence is CASSQDEWGGTEAFF. In DNA, the CDR3 is TGCGCCAGCAGCCAAGACGAGTGGGGGGGCACTGAAGCTTTCTTT.

The chain recombines TRBV5-6 with TRBJ1-1; no clear D gene. Per germline, CDR1 SGHDT and CDR2 YYEEEE. Between the trimmed V and J ends, which lost 0 bases and 2 bases, there was a span of 11 bases. The CDR3 extends over 15 amino acids. CDR3 DNA sequence: TGTGCCAGCAGCTTGGTTCTCCCACTTAACACTGAAGCTTTCTTT. Translating gives CASSLVLPLNTEAFF.

This chain uses TRBV6-1 with TRBJ2-7; no firm D call. This CDR3 comprises 14 residues. The germline V and J ends were trimmed by 7 bases and 0 bases, with 13 bases remaining between them. Germline V lookup: CDR1 MNHNS, CDR2 SASEGT. CDR3 loop: CASTPQLSSYEQYF. CDR3 in DNA: TGTGCCAGCACCCCCCAACTGAGCTCCTACGAGCAGTACTTC.

The chain recombines TRBV19 with TRBJ1-4, with TRBD1 matching over 8 bases. The CDR3 has 16 amino acids. With 5 bases clipped from V and 0 bases from J, the junction kept 5 bases outside the gene matches. Germline CDR1 and CDR2: LNHDA and SQIVND (reference sequence). The CDR3 loop reads CASSPRDRPTNEKLFF. DNA for the CDR3: TGTGCCAGTAGTCCGAGGGACAGGCCAACTAATGAAAAACTGTTTTTT.

The V call is TRBV2, the J call TRBJ1-2; D gene ambiguous. Germline CDR1 and CDR2: SNHLY and FYNNEI. Deletions cut 4 bases from V and 0 bases from J, with 9 bases between. The CDR3 length is 14 residues. Here the CDR3 DNA reads TGTGCCAGCAGTGCCGAAACGACTAACTATGGCTACACCTTC. This sequence encodes CASSAETTNYGYTF.

This clone was detected only a few times. The chain has TRBV7-2 and TRBJ2-7, with 8 bases identical to TRBD1. Trimming took 4 bases from V and 1 from J; bases not matched to a gene: 0. The CDR3 extends over 13 amino acids. Germline V gene data show CDR1 as SGHTA and CDR2 as FQGNSA. This CDR3 reads CASSWTGSYEQYF. CDR3 sequence (DNA): TGTGCCAGCAGCTGGACAGGGTCCTACGAGCAGTACTTC.

This chain connects TRBV6-1 to TRBJ2-2, with a weak D call TRBD2 (6 bases). V lost 2 bases, J lost 2 bases, and 18 bases lay in between. The CDR3 is made up of 18 amino acids. Germline V lookup: CDR1 MNHNS, CDR2 SASEGT. CDR3 coding DNA: TGTGCCAGCAGTGAAAATTTAGGGTTAGCGGCAAACACCGGGGAGCTGTTTTTT. The encoded protein is CASSENLGLAANTGELFF.

This clone was seen once. The J gene is TRBJ2-7, the V gene TRBV19, with TRBD2 matching 13 bases. Germline loops: CDR1 LNHDA, CDR2 SQIVND (reference sequence). V shed 5 bases and J 4 bases; nucleotides not matched to a gene: 2. This CDR3 is built from 14 residues. The CDR3 bases are TGTGCCAGTAGTGCGACTAGCGGGGGGTACGAGCAGTACTTC. It yields the protein CASSATSGGYEQYF.

The V call is TRBV2, the J call TRBJ1-2; no clear D. The CDR3 totals 13 residues. Germline CDR1 reads SNHLY; CDR2 reads FYNNEI. Trimming cost V 6 bases and J 7 bases, with 15 bases left between them. In nucleotides, the CDR3 is TGTGCCAGCAGGCCCGCCCGGTCGGGTGGCTACACCTTC. Translated, it gives CASRPARSGGYTF.

The chain employs TRBV13 and TRBJ2-7, with D possibly being TRBD2 (5 bases). V lost 0 bases and J 4 bases, leaving 7 bases between the germline ends. In germline, CDR1 is PRHDT, CDR2 FYEKMQ (reference sequence). CDR3 size: 13 residues. The CDR3 is CASSLGGSYEQYF. In DNA, the CDR3 is TGTGCCAGCAGCTTAGGTGGGAGTTACGAGCAGTACTTC.

The chain uses TRBV19 and TRBJ1-1; no definite D call. Trimming cost V 6 bases and J 1 base, with 15 bases left between them. The germline CDR1 and CDR2 sequences are LNHDA and SQIVND (reference sequence). This CDR3 has 15 residues. CDR3 protein: CASSPSSDPNTEAFF. DNA of the CDR3: TGTGCCAGTAGCCCGAGTAGTGACCCGAACACTGAAGCTTTCTTT.

V is TRBV4-1 and J is TRBJ2-3; 8 bases match TRBD1. The V gene end was trimmed by 3 bases and the J gene end by 4 bases; junction bases not matched to a gene: 0. The germline V gene encodes CDR1 MGHRA and CDR2 YSYEKL. The CDR3 sequence is 13 residues long. CDR3 DNA: TGCGCCAGCAGCCAGACAGGGGCAGATACGCAGTATTTT. It translates to CASSQTGADTQYF.

The genes are TRBV7-3 and TRBJ2-1; the match to TRBD1 covers 10 bases. The CDR3 is made up of 15 amino acids. The germline gives CDR1 SGHTA, CDR2 FQGTGA. V trimming: 5 bases; J trimming: 5 bases; junction bases outside the gene matches: 6. For the CDR3, the DNA is TGTGCCAGCAGCCCGGGGACAGGGGTAGACAATGAGCAGTTCTTC. It specifies CASSPGTGVDNEQFF.

This chain joins TRBV2 and TRBJ1-2, with 12 bases lining up with TRBD1. V shed 4 bases, J shed 7 bases, and the junction held 7 bases outside the gene matches. Germline V gives CDR1 SNHLY, CDR2 FYNNEI. The CDR3 has 15 amino acids. The CDR3 nucleotides read TGTGCCAGCAGTGTCCGGGACAGGGGGCTCGGTGGCTACACCTTC. It translates to CASSVRDRGLGGYTF.

The chain combines TRBV10-3 with TRBJ2-1, with TRBD1 identical over 8 bases. CDR1 is ENHRY and CDR2 is SYGVKD in the germline V gene. V trimming: 3 bases; J trimming: 7 bases; junction bases outside the gene matches: 8. This CDR3 is 15 amino acids long. The CDR3 region has the DNA TGTGCCATCAGTGAATGGCAGGGGGCTTCTAATGAGCAGTTCTTC. Protein sequence: CAISEWQGASNEQFF.

The genes are TRBV7-8 and TRBJ1-5; 9 positions match TRBD1. CDR1 and CDR2 (germline): SGHVS, FQNEAQ. Trimming took 0 bases from V and 0 from J; bases not matched to a gene: 9. This CDR3 is built from 19 residues. CDR3 sequence reads: CASSLADRTGAYSNQPQHF. The DNA of the CDR3 is TGTGCCAGCAGCTTAGCGGATAGGACAGGGGCATATAGCAATCAGCCCCAGCATTTT.

This clone has a handful of counts. V and J are TRBV19 and TRBJ2-6, with D perhaps TRBD1 or TRBD2 (5 bases each). The germline V gene encodes CDR1 LNHDA and CDR2 SQIVND (reference sequence). The CDR3 runs 16 residues. V gave up 5 bases and J gave up 0 bases, with 11 bases separating them. CDR3: CASSSGAISGANVLTF. Here the CDR3 DNA reads TGTGCCAGTAGTTCCGGGGCCATCTCTGGGGCCAACGTCCTGACTTTC.

This clone was observed a few times. The chain has TRBV2 and TRBJ1-2; 7 bases line up with TRBD1. Trimming removed 6 bases from V and 2 bases from J; junction bases left unmatched: 3. CDR3 length: 13 amino acids. Germline loops: CDR1 SNHLY, CDR2 FYNNEI. Here the CDR3 DNA reads TGTGCCAGCAGATCGGGACAGAACTATGGCTACACCTTC. It encodes CASRSGQNYGYTF.

This chain joins TRBV11-2 and TRBJ2-5; 11 bases line up with TRBD1. The germline V gene has CDR1 SGHAT and CDR2 FQNNGV. V lost 5 bases to trimming and J lost 5 bases; unmatched junction nucleotides: 10. This CDR3 is 16 amino acids long. The CDR3 sequence is CASSPDRDRGFETQYF. The DNA for the CDR3 is TGTGCCAGCAGCCCCGACCGGGACAGGGGGTTTGAGACCCAGTACTTC.

This clone is labeled large. The chain uses TRBV6-5 and TRBJ1-2; D may be TRBD1 (5 bases). The CDR3 spans 15 residues. Per the germline V gene, CDR1 is MNHEY and CDR2 is SVGAGI. The V end was cut by 0 bases, the J end by 5 bases, with 13 bases between. CDR3 nucleotides: TGTGCCAGCAGTTACTCGCGGGGAGGGGAATATGGCTACACCTTC. This sequence encodes CASSYSRGGEYGYTF.

V and J are TRBV15 and TRBJ1-1; D might be TRBD1 (6 bases). The CDR3 contains 14 residues. The V end was cut by 8 bases, the J end by 4 bases, with 17 bases between. From germline, CDR1 is LNHNV and CDR2 YYDKDF (reference sequence). DNA of the CDR3: TGTGCCACCTCCAGGGGCGGGGGGATCACTGAAGCTTTCTTT. Translating gives CATSRGGGITEAFF.

V gene TRBV14 combines with J gene TRBJ2-1, with 7 bases that match TRBD2. Looked up from germline, CDR1 is SGHDN and CDR2 is FVKESK. Trimming removed 6 bases from V and 0 bases from J; junction bases left unmatched: 11. This CDR3 is built from 17 residues. The DNA for the CDR3 is TGTGCCAGCAGGAAGTCTAGCGGACGGAGCTCCTACAATGAGCAGTTCTTC. Its protein product is CASRKSSGRSSYNEQFF.

This clone came up a few times. The rearrangement links TRBV5-4 to TRBJ2-7, with no clear D. This CDR3 is 9 amino acids long. Germline V gives CDR1 SGHNT, CDR2 YYREEE (reference sequence). Trimming pared 4 bases from V and 6 bases from J, leaving 2 bases between. CDR3 loop: CASSGEQYF. Written as DNA, the CDR3 is TGTGCCAGCAGCGGCGAGCAGTACTTC.

The V gene is TRBV2, the J gene TRBJ2-5; TRBD2 matches 7 bases. This CDR3 has 13 amino acids. CDR1 SNHLY and CDR2 FYNNEI come from the germline V gene. V lost 5 bases to trimming and J lost 7 bases; unmatched junction nucleotides: 7. CDR3 sequence: CASSPSGMGTQYF. As DNA, the CDR3 is TGTGCCAGCAGTCCGAGCGGGATGGGGACCCAGTACTTC.

The chain employs TRBV13 and TRBJ2-7; TRBD2 matches 11 bases. Germline CDR1 reads PRHDT; CDR2 reads FYEKMQ (reference sequence). The CDR3 sequence is 15 residues long. Trimming removed 5 bases from V and 3 bases from J; junction bases left unmatched: 6. CDR3 loop: CASSGPLAGVYEQYF. In nucleotides, the CDR3 is TGTGCCAGCAGCGGGCCACTAGCGGGAGTCTACGAGCAGTACTTC.

The chain joins TRBV2 to TRBJ2-1, with 7 bases fitting TRBD1. Looked up from germline, CDR1 is SNHLY and CDR2 is FYNNEI. Trimming cost V 5 bases and J 0 bases; bases outside gene matches: 4. CDR3 size: 15 residues. CDR3 in DNA: TGTGCCAGCAGTATGACAGGGCCCTCCTACAATGAGCAGTTCTTC. Translating it yields CASSMTGPSYNEQFF.